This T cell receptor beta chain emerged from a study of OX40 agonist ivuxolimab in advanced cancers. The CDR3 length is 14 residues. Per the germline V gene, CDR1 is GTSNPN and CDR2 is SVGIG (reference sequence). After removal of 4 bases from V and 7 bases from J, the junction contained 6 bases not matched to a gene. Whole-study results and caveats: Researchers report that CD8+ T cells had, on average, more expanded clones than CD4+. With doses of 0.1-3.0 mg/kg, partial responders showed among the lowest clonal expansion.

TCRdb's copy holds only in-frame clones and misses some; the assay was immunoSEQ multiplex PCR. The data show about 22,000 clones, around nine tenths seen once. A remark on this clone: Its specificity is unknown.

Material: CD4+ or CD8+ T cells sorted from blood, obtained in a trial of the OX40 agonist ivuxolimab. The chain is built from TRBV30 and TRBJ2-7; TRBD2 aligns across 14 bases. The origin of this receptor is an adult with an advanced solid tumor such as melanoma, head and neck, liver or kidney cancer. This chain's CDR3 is CAWKGLAGDEEQYF. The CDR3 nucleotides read TGTGCCTGGAAGGGACTAGCGGGAGATGAGGAGCAGTACTTC.